The 26 T cell receptor beta chains below all came from one sample that was sequenced in a study of cytomegalovirus exposure and HLA in healthy donors. Both 60 Vbeta primers and 13 Jbeta primers went into the PCR. Using immunoSEQ multiplex PCR, the repertoire was profiled, and TCRdb retains in-frame clones only, with some absent. The sample records approximately 160,000 clones, roughly four fifths being singletons. Sequencing input: PBMCs. The receptors originated from a man in his late teens or twenties in good health and CMV-seronegative.

This chain links TRBV10-3 with TRBJ1-2; 8 bases map to TRBD1. The CDR3 extends over 15 amino acids. Trimming cost V 4 bases and J 4 bases; bases outside gene matches: 8. Germline V gene data show CDR1 as ENHRY and CDR2 as SYGVKD. DNA for the CDR3: TGTGCCATCAGTGCCTGGACAGGGCCCACCTATGGCTACACCTTC. Its translation is CAISAWTGPTYGYTF.

The genes are TRBV30 and TRBJ1-5; D might be TRBD1 (5 bases). Germline V gene lookup returns CDR1 GTSNPN and CDR2 SVGIG (reference sequence). The V gene lost 0 bases and the J gene lost 9 bases, with 18 bases spanning the gap. The CDR3 is made up of 15 amino acids. The CDR3 spells CAWSVRGGQPGPQHF. CDR3 bases: TGTGCCTGGAGTGTACGGGGGGGTCAGCCCGGGCCCCAGCATTTT.

In its sample, this clone was seen a few times. The chain uses TRBV2 and TRBJ2-1; possibly TRBD1 for D (6 bases). From germline, CDR1 is SNHLY and CDR2 FYNNEI. The CDR3 runs 15 residues. Trimming pared 4 bases from V and 10 bases from J, leaving 20 bases between. CDR3 protein: CASSGPTGRNVEQFF. DNA for the CDR3: TGTGCCAGCAGTGGACCTACAGGGCGAAATGTCGAGCAGTTCTTC.

A few counts support this clone. The J gene is TRBJ2-5, the V gene TRBV6-5, with D possibly TRBD2 on 6 matching bases. Germline CDR1 reads MNHEY; CDR2 reads SVGAGI. CDR3 length: 14 amino acids. Trimming took 0 bases from V and 1 from J, leaving 6 bases between them. The CDR3 coding sequence is TGTGCCAGCAGTTACTCGGAGGGCCAAGAGACCCAGTACTTC. It specifies CASSYSEGQETQYF.

The chain has TRBV18 and TRBJ1-2; tentatively, D is TRBD1 (5 bases). CDR3 length equals 18 residues. V lost 3 bases to trimming and J lost 1 base, with 21 bases between them. Germline-derived CDR1 and CDR2 are KGHSH and LQKENI. The CDR3 reads CASSPTSPVGPGNYGYTF. DNA of the CDR3: TGTGCCAGCTCACCGACCTCCCCCGTGGGGCCTGGTAACTATGGCTACACCTTC. The full variable domain, its missing parts supplied by reference TRBV18 and TRBJ1-2, is NAGVMQNPRHLVRRRGQEARLRCSPMKGHSHVYWYRQLPEEGLKFMVYLQKENIIDESGMPKERFSAEFPKEGPSILRIQQVVRGDSAAYFCASSPTSPVGPGNYGYTFGSGTRLTVV.

V is TRBV7-8 and J is TRBJ2-5, with a weak D call TRBD2 (6 bases). The CDR3 is 14 amino acids. V gave up 3 bases and J gave up 1 base, with 9 bases separating them. CDR1 and CDR2 from the germline V gene are SGHVS and FQNEAQ. The CDR3 protein is CASSLGLGQETQYF. The DNA for the CDR3 is TGTGCCAGCAGCTTGGGACTTGGCCAAGAGACCCAGTACTTC. Full variable domain (outside the CDR3, taken from reference TRBV7-8 and TRBJ2-5): GAGVSQSPRYKVAKRGQDVALRCDPISGHVSLFWYQQALGQGPEFLTYFQNEAQLDKSGLPSDRFFAERPEGSVSTLKIQRTQQEDSAVYLCASSLGLGQETQYFGPGTRLLVL.

This sequence joins TRBV14 and TRBJ1-3, with 7 bases fitting TRBD1. The CDR3 spans 17 residues. With 2 bases clipped from V and 4 bases from J, the junction kept 11 bases outside the gene matches. Germline V lookup: CDR1 SGHDN, CDR2 FVKESK. CDR3: CASSQLTGIFAGNTIYF. CDR3 sequence (DNA): TGTGCCAGCAGCCAACTGACAGGGATCTTTGCCGGAAACACCATATATTTT.

V gene TRBV30 combines with J gene TRBJ1-2; a possible D gene is TRBD1 (6 bases). V lost 0 bases and J lost 5, with 7 bases in between. Germline V gives CDR1 GTSNPN, CDR2 SVGIG (reference sequence). The CDR3 length is 12 residues. The CDR3 DNA reads TGTGCCTGGAGTGTGACAGGTTATGGCTACACCTTC. Protein: CAWSVTGYGYTF.

V and J are TRBV9 and TRBJ2-1, with TRBD2 matching over 8 bases. Trimming cost V 0 bases and J 2 bases; bases outside gene matches: 4. CDR3 length: 16 amino acids. CDR1 SGDLS and CDR2 YYNGEE come from the germline V gene. In nucleotides, the CDR3 is TGTGCCAGCAGCGTAGCGGGAGGGCCACCCTACAATGAGCAGTTCTTC. Amino acid sequence: CASSVAGGPPYNEQFF.

This clone was seen a single time. The rearrangement joins TRBV6-1 to TRBJ1-4; 7 nucleotides align to TRBD1. This CDR3 region has 14 residues. The junction had 10 bases not matched to a gene; V was cut back by 7 bases and J by 8 bases. CDR1 and CDR2 from the germline V gene are MNHNS and SASEGT. This CDR3 is CASNLDRDGEKLFF. The CDR3 nucleotides are TGTGCCAGCAACCTTGACAGGGATGGAGAAAAACTGTTTTTT.

This clone came up once. The chain uses TRBV7-2 and TRBJ1-5, with 7 bases matching TRBD1. The CDR3 consists of 16 residues. Germline V CDR1 and CDR2: SGHTA, FQGNSA. J was trimmed by 0 bases and V by 5 bases; bases with no gene match: 7. The CDR3 nucleotides read TGTGCCAGCAGCCCTCAGGGACAGAATAGCAATCAGCCCCAGCATTTT. It yields the protein CASSPQGQNSNQPQHF.

This clone was detected only a few times. The CDR3 DNA reads as TGTGCCAGCAGCGTTGAGGGAGTAGGCACGTGTGAGCAGTTCTTC. This sequence encodes CASSVEGVGTCEQFF. The chain joins TRBV9 to TRBJ2-1, with D tentatively TRBD2 (5 bases). The CDR3 runs to 15 residues. Looked up from germline, CDR1 is SGDLS and CDR2 is YYNGEE. The germline V and J ends were trimmed by 2 bases and 9 bases, with 18 bases remaining between them. Together with reference TRBV9 and TRBJ2-1, the CDR3 gives the full variable domain: DSGVTQTPKHLITATGQRVTLRCSPRSGDLSVYWYQQSLDQGLQFLIQYYNGEERAKGNILERFSAQQFPDLHSELNLSSLELGDSALYFCASSVEGVGTCEQFFGPGTRLTVL.

The V call is TRBV12-5, the J call TRBJ2-3; 7 bases are shared with TRBD1. The CDR3 contains 14 residues. Germline-derived CDR1 and CDR2 are LGHNT and FRNRAP. V trimming: 5 bases; J trimming: 2 bases; junction bases outside the gene matches: 4. The CDR3 DNA is TGTGCTAGTGGTGGGGGACAGCTCACAGATACGCAGTATTTT. It codes for CASGGGQLTDTQYF.

This chain connects TRBV5-1 to TRBJ1-1; D may be TRBD1 (5 bases). Germline V gives CDR1 SGHRS, CDR2 YFSETQ. This CDR3 has 14 residues. The germline V and J ends were trimmed by 4 bases and 3 bases, with 13 bases remaining between them. CDR3 protein: CASSTDRVYTEAFF. The CDR3 coding sequence is TGCGCCAGCAGCACCGACAGAGTCTACACTGAAGCTTTCTTT.

The chain is built from TRBV7-2 and TRBJ2-1; TRBD2 agrees at 8 bases. With 5 bases clipped from V and 0 bases from J, the junction kept 6 bases outside the gene matches. Germline CDR1 is SGHTA and CDR2 is FQGNSA. This CDR3 spans 16 amino acids. The CDR3 is CASSPTSVSSYNEQFF. CDR3 coding DNA: TGTGCCAGCAGCCCGACTAGCGTCAGCTCCTACAATGAGCAGTTCTTC.

The J gene is TRBJ2-7, the V gene TRBV5-6; 7 nucleotides agree with TRBD1. Per the germline V gene, CDR1 is SGHDT and CDR2 is YYEEEE. V was pared by 0 bases and J by 2 bases, with 5 bases of the junction left unmatched. CDR3 size: 15 residues. The DNA of the CDR3 is TGTGCCAGCAGCTTGGTAGGGACAGCCGCCTACGAGCAGTACTTC. Its translation: CASSLVGTAAYEQYF.

In DNA form, the CDR3 reads TGCAGCGGTACCCAGGGGGCTGGAAACACCATATATTTT. Protein: CSGTQGAGNTIYF. V and J are TRBV29-1 and TRBJ1-3, with 7 positions matching TRBD1. Germline CDR1 SQVTM, CDR2 ANQGSEA. The CDR3 extends over 13 amino acids. The V gene end was trimmed by 7 bases and the J gene end by 2 bases; junction bases not matched to a gene: 5. The full variable domain, in which reference TRBV29-1 and TRBJ1-3 provide the parts outside the CDR3, is SAVISQKPSRDICQRGTSLTIQCQVDSQVTMMFWYRQQPGQSLTLIATANQGSEATYESGFVIDKFPISRPNLTFSTLTVSNMSPEDSSIYLCSGTQGAGNTIYFGEGSWLTVV.

This clone turned up a few times. The V gene is TRBV5-1, the J gene TRBJ2-3; a weak D match, TRBD1 (5 bases). The V end lost 1 base, the J end lost 6 bases, and 15 bases lay between the germline ends. This CDR3 contains 15 residues. Germline assignment: CDR1 SGHRS and CDR2 YFSETQ. The CDR3 DNA reads TGCGCCAGCAGCTTGTTTGCAGGGTCGCTGGATACGCAGTATTTT. This codes for CASSLFAGSLDTQYF.

The rearrangement joins TRBV9 to TRBJ2-7; 8 bases agree with TRBD2. V trimming: 0 bases; J trimming: 2 bases; junction bases outside the gene matches: 7. Per germline, CDR1 SGDLS and CDR2 YYNGEE. The CDR3 covers 16 residues. The CDR3 region has the DNA TGTGCCAGCAGCGTAGAAGCAGCGGGAGCGGCCTACGAGCAGTACTTC. This sequence encodes CASSVEAAGAAYEQYF. The variable domain in full, completed from reference TRBV9 and TRBJ2-7, reads DSGVTQTPKHLITATGQRVTLRCSPRSGDLSVYWYQQSLDQGLQFLIQYYNGEERAKGNILERFSAQQFPDLHSELNLSSLELGDSALYFCASSVEAAGAAYEQYFGPGTRLTVT.

V and J are TRBV4-3 and TRBJ2-3, with D perhaps TRBD1 (5 bases). CDR3 length: 16 amino acids. Germline CDR1 LGHNA, CDR2 YSLEER. V was clipped by 1 base and J by 2 bases, with 13 bases between them. The CDR3 spells CASSQGVRVDTDTQYF. The CDR3 region has the DNA TGCGCCAGCAGCCAAGGCGTCAGGGTGGACACAGATACGCAGTATTTT.

This rearrangement joins TRBV9 to TRBJ1-4; D is unclear. In germline, CDR1 is SGDLS, CDR2 YYNGEE. The CDR3 spans 12 residues. V was shortened by 8 bases and J by 6 bases, with 11 bases between the two germline ends. CDR3 loop: CASTGVDEKLFF. Written as DNA, the CDR3 is TGTGCCAGTACCGGGGTCGATGAAAAACTGTTTTTT.

This clone was detected a few times. The chain recombines TRBV6-5 with TRBJ2-3, with D possibly TRBD2 on 5 matching bases. CDR1 is MNHEY, CDR2 SVGAGI, per germline. The CDR3 covers 15 residues. Trimming left V 0 bases short and J 2 bases short, with 9 bases between. CDR3 loop: CASSYSRLYTDTQYF. CDR3 nucleotide sequence: TGTGCCAGCAGTTACTCACGACTATACACAGATACGCAGTATTTT.

This sequence joins TRBV4-1 and TRBJ1-1; possible D gene TRBD1, 6 bases. CDR1 and CDR2 from the germline V gene are MGHRA and YSYEKL. With 4 bases removed from V and 1 base from J, the gap between germline ends came to 16 bases. The CDR3 length is 16 residues. CDR3 sequence: CASSPQGRGANTEAFF. Here the CDR3 DNA reads TGCGCCAGCAGCCCACAAGGTCGGGGGGCGAACACTGAAGCTTTCTTT.

This clone has more than one count but fewer than ten. This chain links TRBV7-2 with TRBJ2-5; 8 nucleotides match TRBD2. CDR3 size: 14 residues. Per the germline V gene, CDR1 is SGHTA and CDR2 is FQGNSA. V lost 5 bases, J lost 5 bases, and 7 bases stayed unmatched. The CDR3 here is CASSPGGLGETQYF. CDR3 coding DNA: TGTGCCAGCAGCCCGGGGGGGCTGGGGGAGACCCAGTACTTC. Filled out from reference TRBV7-2 and TRBJ2-5, the complete variable domain reads GAGVSQSPSNKVTEKGKDVELRCDPISGHTALYWYRQSLGQGLEFLIYFQGNSAPDKSGLPSDRFSAERTGGSVSTLTIQRTQQEDSAVYLCASSPGGLGETQYFGPGTRLLVL.

In nucleotides, the CDR3 is TGTGCCAGCAGTGACTCAGCGGGGGGGGGAGATACGCAGTATTTT. Translation: CASSDSAGGGDTQYF. This chain links TRBV6-4 with TRBJ2-3, with 10 bases aligning to TRBD2. The CDR3 consists of 15 residues. CDR1 and CDR2 from the germline V gene are MRHNA and SNTAGT. V was clipped by 0 bases and J by 5 bases; unmatched bases: 2.

With respect to this clone: This same CDR3 is encoded by further DNA sequences in the sample. The rearrangement uses TRBV9 and TRBJ2-3; maybe TRBD2 (5 bases). Trimming took 0 bases from V and 4 from J, leaving 12 bases between them. The CDR3 is 15 amino acids. Per germline, CDR1 SGDLS and CDR2 YYNGEE. CDR3 DNA sequence: TGTGCCAGCAGCGTAGGCTGGGGAGTAGCAGATACGCAGTATTTT. It specifies CASSVGWGVADTQYF.